This is a list of T cell receptor beta chains from one sample in a study of radiation and T cells in renal cell carcinoma. The data were produced by immunoSEQ multiplex PCR, yet TCRdb's version contains in-frame clones alone and is incomplete. The table lists about 47,000 clones, about 80% of them singletons, with around 30% in the top ten. Here the sequenced sample was blood, taken from a patient whose treatment included radiotherapy and nephrectomy. All receptors derive from a woman aged 70-85 years with renal cell carcinoma. Each CDR3 is given with its conserved first and last residue. A D gene is named only where the DNA matches it firmly. Clone size is given for some rows only: seen once, a few or many times, or a class if the clone is expanded.

v_call	j_call	cdr3_length	clone_size	d_call	cdr3_aa	cdr3_nt
TRBV10-2	TRBJ1-4	14	-	-	CASKDRWGNEKLFF	TGCGCCAGCAAGGACAGATGGGGTAATGAAAAACTGTTTTTT
TRBV2	TRBJ2-7	14	-	-	CASSEVDMTHEQYF	TGTGCCAGCAGTGAGGTCGACATGACCCACGAGCAGTACTTC
TRBV6-5	TRBJ2-7	12	-	-	CASSFIEGEQYF	TGTGCCAGCAGTTTTATAGAAGGGGAGCAGTACTTC
TRBV7-9	TRBJ1-5	15	-	-	CASSPGAPSNQPQHF	TGTGCCAGCAGCCCCGGGGCACCTAGCAATCAGCCCCAGCATTTT
TRBV6-6	TRBJ2-7	16	once	TRBD1	CASSYSIGTGDYEQYF	TGTGCCAGCAGTTACTCGATTGGGACAGGGGACTACGAGCAGTACTTC
TRBV5-1	TRBJ2-5	15	-	TRBD2	CASSYGLAHGETQYF	TGCGCCAGCAGCTATGGACTAGCCCATGGTGAGACCCAGTACTTC
TRBV5-1	TRBJ2-1	15	-	-	CASSLGQAARTEQFF	TGCGCCAGCAGCTTGGGTCAGGCCGCCCGAACCGAGCAGTTCTTC
TRBV7-8	TRBJ2-1	16	once	TRBD1	CASSPRPGQLYNEQFF	TGTGCCAGCAGCCCCCGACCGGGACAGCTCTACAATGAGCAGTTCTTC
TRBV4-2	TRBJ2-2	17	-	TRBD2	CASSPQGSASGGGELFF	TGTGCCAGCAGCCCTCAAGGGTCGGCTAGCGGGGGCGGGGAGCTGTTTTTT
TRBV6-6	TRBJ1-1	12	medium-sized	-	CASSYSTDEAFF	TGTGCCAGCAGTTACTCGACGGATGAAGCTTTCTTT
TRBV7-2	TRBJ2-5	14	-	-	CASSLMIGKETQYF	TGTGCCAGCAGCTTAATGATAGGAAAAGAGACCCAGTACTTC
TRBV9	TRBJ1-1	15	few	-	CASSEKQGTNTEAFF	TGTGCCAGCAGCGAGAAACAGGGTACGAACACTGAAGCTTTCTTT
TRBV27	TRBJ1-2	15	-	TRBD1	CASGQGANGGSGYTF	TGTGCCAGCGGGCAGGGGGCTAATGGAGGGAGCGGCTACACCTTC
TRBV11-2	TRBJ2-6	12	-	-	CASSSGANVLTF	TGTGCCAGCAGCTCTGGGGCCAACGTCCTGACTTTC
TRBV27	TRBJ2-7	13	-	-	CASSFVSAGEQYF	TGTGCCAGCAGTTTCGTATCGGCCGGCGAGCAGTACTTC
TRBV19	TRBJ1-3	16	-	TRBD1	CASSISTTGTGNTIYF	TGTGCCAGTAGTATTTCGACGACAGGGACTGGAAACACCATATATTTT
TRBV2	TRBJ2-4	16	-	-	CASSESELLAKNIQYF	TGTGCCAGCAGTGAGAGCGAACTTTTAGCCAAAAACATTCAGTACTTC
TRBV9	TRBJ2-4	15	few	TRBD1	CASSAQGAGKNIQYF	TGTGCCAGCAGCGCACAGGGGGCAGGCAAAAACATTCAGTACTTC
TRBV4-1	TRBJ2-1	13	-	-	CASRDTLSREQFF	TGCGCCAGCAGAGACACCTTGTCACGGGAGCAGTTCTTC
TRBV19	TRBJ2-1	15	-	-	CASSIGGNTYNEQFF	TGTGCCAGTAGTATTGGCGGGAACACCTACAATGAGCAGTTCTTC
TRBV5-8	TRBJ2-2	15	-	-	CASSLDASNTGELFF	TGTGCCAGCAGCTTGGACGCATCGAACACCGGGGAGCTGTTTTTT
TRBV4-2	TRBJ1-4	15	-	-	CASSPIGGTGEKLFF	TGTGCCAGCAGCCCTATAGGGGGTACTGGGGAAAAACTGTTTTTT
TRBV5-8	TRBJ2-7	14	-	TRBD1	CASSIRDSLYEQYF	TGTGCCAGCAGCATCCGGGACAGCCTCTACGAGCAGTACTTC
TRBV19	TRBJ2-7	15	-	TRBD1	CASSLRVDRDYEQYF	TGTGCCAGTAGTCTAAGAGTAGACAGGGACTACGAGCAGTACTTC
TRBV10-1	TRBJ1-2	13	-	-	CASSDRPERGYTF	TGCGCCAGCAGTGATCGACCAGAGCGGGGCTACACCTTC
TRBV7-2	TRBJ2-7	15	-	TRBD2	CASSLTAGGPYEQYF	TGTGCCAGCAGCTTAACTGCGGGAGGGCCTTACGAGCAGTACTTC
TRBV11-3	TRBJ1-5	17	-	-	CASSPRPIPGRDQPQHF	TGTGCCAGCAGCCCGAGGCCAATTCCCGGAAGGGATCAGCCCCAGCATTTT
TRBV28	TRBJ1-5	14	-	TRBD1	CASSSRQGGQPQHF	TGTGCCAGCAGTTCCCGACAGGGGGGTCAGCCCCAGCATTTT
TRBV29-1	TRBJ1-1	14	-	TRBD1	CSVKSRGMNTEAFF	TGCAGCGTGAAGAGCAGGGGGATGAACACTGAAGCTTTCTTT
TRBV15	TRBJ1-3	16	-	-	CATSRDHGGAGNTIYF	TGTGCCACCAGCAGAGATCACGGGGGGGCCGGAAACACCATATATTTT
TRBV15	TRBJ1-1	14	many	-	CATSGQGWNTEAFF	TGTGCCACCAGCGGGCAGGGGTGGAACACTGAAGCTTTCTTT
TRBV29-1	TRBJ1-3	11	-	-	CSVEGGNTIYF	TGCAGCGTTGAGGGGGGAAACACCATATATTTT
TRBV6-1	TRBJ1-2	14	-	-	CASSEGVPTGGYTF	TGTGCCAGCAGTGAAGGAGTCCCCACGGGAGGCTACACCTTC
TRBV7-6	TRBJ1-1	13	-	-	CASSSGFNTEAFF	TGTGCCAGCAGCTCGGGCTTTAACACTGAAGCTTTCTTT
TRBV30	TRBJ2-7	11	-	-	CAWSQRYEQYF	TGTGCCTGGAGCCAACGCTACGAGCAGTACTTC
TRBV5-1	TRBJ1-6	12	-	-	CASRDNNSPLHF	TGCGCCAGCAGGGACAATAATTCACCCCTCCACTTT
TRBV27	TRBJ2-5	9	-	-	CASKETQYF	TGTGCCAGTAAAGAGACCCAGTACTTC
TRBV5-8	TRBJ2-7	15	-	-	CASSLAPRLVDEQYF	TGTGCCAGCAGCTTGGCTCCTCGGCTAGTCGACGAGCAGTACTTC
TRBV5-4	TRBJ2-3	16	-	TRBD2	CASSYGLAGVVDTQYF	TGTGCCAGCAGCTATGGACTAGCGGGTGTTGTAGATACGCAGTATTTT
TRBV5-1	TRBJ2-2	16	-	TRBD1	CASSLTGLRNTGELFF	TGCGCCAGCAGTCTGACAGGGTTGAGGAACACCGGGGAGCTGTTTTTT
TRBV29-1	TRBJ2-7	14	-	TRBD1	CSVLTGGAVGEQYF	TGCAGCGTTTTAACAGGGGGCGCAGTGGGGGAGCAGTACTTC
TRBV11-2	TRBJ2-5	15	-	-	CASSRFLASQETQYF	TGTGCCAGCAGCCGTTTCCTGGCCAGCCAAGAGACCCAGTACTTC
TRBV5-6	TRBJ2-7	14	-	-	CASSLGSSSYEQYF	TGTGCCAGCAGCTTGGGATCCTCCTCCTACGAGCAGTACTTC
TRBV4-3	TRBJ1-2	15	many	TRBD1	CASSQGRTGNYGYTF	TGCGCCAGCAGCCAAGGCAGGACAGGGAACTATGGCTACACCTTC
TRBV10-2	TRBJ1-1	14	-	-	CASSVRRGNTEAFF	TGCGCCAGCAGTGTGAGGAGGGGAAACACTGAAGCTTTCTTT
TRBV6-4	TRBJ2-1	16	-	TRBD1	CASSVMGQGSGNEQFF	TGTGCCAGCAGTGTTATGGGACAGGGATCGGGAAATGAGCAGTTCTTC
TRBV6-1	TRBJ1-2	14	-	-	CASRATGAQNGYTF	TGTGCCAGCAGGGCCACGGGGGCGCAAAATGGCTACACCTTC